A selection of T cell receptor beta chains follows, all from one sample in a study of spatial heterogeneity in lung cancer. TCRdb used MiXCR to reprocess the 5' RACE reads, holding one entry per CDR3 protein. The data contain under 40,000 distinct CDR3 sequences, less than 5.5% of them singletons. Sequenced material: PBMCs, taken at surgery. The receptors originated from a female donor with early-stage non-small cell lung cancer. Each CDR3 is given with its conserved first and last residue. Each record gives: J gene, V gene, clone size, D gene, CDR3 protein, CDR3 DNA. The D gene is left open where the match is weak. Clone size, where shown, is once, few, many, or a class for clones that have expanded.

J: TRBJ1-1; V: TRBV4-2; size: few; D: .; CDR3: CASSPGRAIGTNTEAFF; DNA: TGTGCCAGCAGCCCCGGTAGGGCAATAGGAACGAACACTGAAGCTTTCTTT
J: TRBJ2-7; V: TRBV12-3/TRBV12-4; size: many; D: .; CDR3: CASSQLLYEQYF; DNA: TGTGCCAGCAGTCAGCTCCTCTACGAGCAGTACTTC
J: TRBJ1-5; V: TRBV6-8; size: few; D: .; CDR3: CASSRTRVSNQPQHF; DNA: TGTGCCAGCAGTCGAACTAGGGTTAGCAATCAGCCCCAGCATTTT
J: TRBJ1-4; V: TRBV4-1; size: many; D: .; CDR3: CASSLDRISEKLFF; DNA: TGCGCCAGCAGCCTTGACAGAATTAGTGAAAAACTGTTTTTT
J: TRBJ2-7; V: TRBV12-5; size: few; D: .; CDR3: CASGLRGRERDEQYF; DNA: TGTGCTAGTGGTTTGAGAGGCAGGGAGAGGGACGAGCAGTACTTC
J: TRBJ2-7; V: TRBV20-1; size: .; D: TRBD2; CDR3: CSAGTSGVRRYEQYF; DNA: TGCAGTGCCGGGACTAGCGGGGTCAGAAGGTACGAGCAGTACTTC
J: TRBJ1-2; V: TRBV30; size: many; D: .; CDR3: CAWRADSGYGYTF; DNA: TGTGCCTGGAGAGCAGACAGCGGCTATGGCTACACCTTC
J: TRBJ1-5; V: TRBV5-5; size: .; D: .; CDR3: CASSLLGESYQPQHF; DNA: TGTGCCAGCAGCTTGCTGGGGGAGAGTTATCAGCCCCAGCATTTT
J: TRBJ1-2; V: TRBV29-1; size: many; D: TRBD1; CDR3: CSVATGGLDYGYTF; DNA: TGCAGCGTTGCTACAGGGGGCTTAGACTATGGCTACACCTTC
J: TRBJ2-5; V: TRBV6-2/TRBV6-3; size: many; D: .; CDR3: CASRGTALETQYF; DNA: TGTGCCAGCAGGGGGACCGCATTAGAGACCCAGTACTTC
J: TRBJ1-2; V: TRBV25-1; size: many; D: .; CDR3: CASSEAGGEGGYTF; DNA: TGTGCCAGCAGTGAAGCCGGGGGAGAGGGCGGCTACACCTTC
J: TRBJ2-1; V: TRBV20-1; size: .; D: .; CDR3: CSARLISENEQFF; DNA: TGCAGTGCTAGACTCATATCGGAGAATGAGCAGTTCTTC
J: TRBJ1-2; V: TRBV11-2; size: many; D: .; CDR3: CASSPIFRRGGKLGYTF; DNA: TGTGCCAGCAGCCCCATATTTCGCCGGGGGGGGAAGCTTGGCTACACCTTC
J: TRBJ2-3; V: TRBV4-2; size: .; D: TRBD2; CDR3: CASSPLGASGGGNTQYF; DNA: TGTGCCAGCAGCCCCCTCGGGGCTAGCGGGGGGGGAAATACGCAGTATTTT
J: TRBJ2-7; V: TRBV29-1; size: many; D: TRBD2; CDR3: CSVEGLAGGAYEQYF; DNA: TGCAGCGTTGAAGGACTAGCGGGGGGAGCCTACGAGCAGTACTTC
J: TRBJ1-5; V: TRBV24-1; size: few; D: .; CDR3: CATSEPDGGNQPQHF; DNA: TGTGCCACCAGTGAGCCCGACGGGGGGAATCAGCCCCAGCATTTT
J: TRBJ2-3; V: TRBV6-1; size: many; D: .; CDR3: CASSDNRAFTDTQYF; DNA: TGTGCCAGCAGTGATAATAGGGCCTTCACAGATACGCAGTATTTT
J: TRBJ2-1; V: TRBV20-1; size: many; D: .; CDR3: CSASGVGLNEQFF; DNA: TGCAGTGCTTCCGGCGTCGGACTCAATGAGCAGTTCTTC
J: TRBJ1-4; V: TRBV6-5; size: many; D: .; CDR3: CASSPLGGEKLFF; DNA: TGTGCCAGCAGCCCCTTAGGGGGGGAAAAACTGTTTTTT
J: TRBJ2-2; V: TRBV5-1; size: many; D: TRBD1; CDR3: CASSSLGQGAGELFF; DNA: TGCGCCAGCAGCTCCCTAGGACAGGGGGCCGGGGAGCTGTTTTTT
J: TRBJ2-1; V: TRBV3-1; size: many; D: TRBD2; CDR3: CASSQELSGEYNEQFF; DNA: TGTGCCAGCAGCCAAGAGCTTAGCGGGGAATACAATGAGCAGTTCTTC
J: TRBJ1-1; V: TRBV7-2; size: many; D: .; CDR3: CASSSRPRPYTEAFF; DNA: TGTGCCAGCAGCTCACGGCCTCGACCCTACACTGAAGCTTTCTTT
J: TRBJ2-1; V: TRBV5-5; size: few; D: .; CDR3: CASSLQGLSINEQFF; DNA: TGTGCCAGCAGCCTACAGGGTTTAAGTATCAATGAGCAGTTCTTC
J: TRBJ1-1; V: TRBV19; size: .; D: .; CDR3: CASSFQTLNTEAFF; DNA: TGTGCCAGTAGCTTCCAGACCTTGAACACTGAAGCTTTCTTT
J: TRBJ2-3; V: TRBV10-1; size: few; D: .; CDR3: CASRGVGVKLYF; DNA: TGCGCCAGCAGGGGAGTGGGGGTCAAGTTGTATTTT
J: TRBJ1-2; V: TRBV9; size: many; D: .; CDR3: CASSEGSSYGYTF; DNA: TGTGCCAGCAGCGAAGGCAGTTCATATGGCTACACCTTC
J: TRBJ2-3; V: TRBV27; size: .; D: .; CDR3: CASSLGPPDTQYF; DNA: TGTGCCAGCAGTTTGGGACCGCCCGATACGCAGTATTTT
J: TRBJ2-3; V: TRBV7-8; size: many; D: .; CDR3: CASSLVPGQILRATDTQYF; DNA: .
J: TRBJ2-3; V: TRBV20-1; size: many; D: TRBD2; CDR3: CGAGKVGSTDTQYF; DNA: TGTGGAGCGGGGAAAGTTGGGAGCACAGATACGCAGTATTTT
J: TRBJ1-2; V: TRBV4-3; size: many; D: .; CDR3: CASSQDGLFYGYTF; DNA: TGCGCCAGCAGCCAAGATGGCCTTTTCTATGGCTACACCTTC